These 13 T cell receptor beta chains originate from one sample sequenced in a study of control samples from healthy donors and cancer patients. Using immunoSEQ multiplex PCR, the repertoire was profiled, and TCRdb retains in-frame clones only, with some absent. The table shows about 60,000 clones, with 75% to 95% occurring only once. Sequences were obtained from PBMCs. The receptors shown here come from a woman between 45 and 65 years old with colorectal cancer.

A remark on this clone: This same CDR3 is encoded by further DNA sequences in the sample. This chain links TRBV18 with TRBJ1-5, with D perhaps TRBD1 (5 bases). The length of the CDR3 is 14 residues. The germline CDR1 and CDR2 sequences are KGHSH and LQKENI. Trimming removed 1 base from V and 1 base from J, with 5 bases in between. The CDR3 bases are TGTGCCAGCTCACCACAGGGGAGCAATCAGCCCCAGCATTTT. Translating it yields CASSPQGSNQPQHF.

This chain joins TRBV18 and TRBJ2-7, with 8 bases fitting TRBD2. CDR3 length equals 14 residues. V lost 2 bases, J lost 5 bases, and 5 bases stayed unmatched. Germline V gives CDR1 KGHSH, CDR2 LQKENI. CDR3 amino acids: CASSPAGGGHEQYF. The CDR3 DNA reads as TGTGCCAGCTCACCAGCGGGGGGCGGCCACGAGCAGTACTTC.

The chain employs TRBV3-1 (or the pseudogene TRBV3-2) and TRBJ1-3; D is ambiguous. This CDR3 is built from 16 residues. V was shortened by 1 base and J by 9 bases, with 19 bases between the two germline ends. The germline CDR1 and CDR2 sequences are LGHDT and YNNKEL (reference sequence). Here the CDR3 DNA reads TGTGCCAGCAGCCAAGGGACTTCCCAGCGGCAAAGCACCATATATTTT. This sequence encodes CASSQGTSQRQSTIYF.

This chain uses TRBV3-1 (or the pseudogene TRBV3-2) with TRBJ1-1; weak D call: TRBD1 (6 bases). The V end lost 6 bases, the J end lost 0 bases, and 17 bases lay between the germline ends. The CDR3 is made up of 16 amino acids. The germline V gene has CDR1 LGHDT and CDR2 YNNKEL (reference sequence). The DNA for the CDR3 is TGTGCCAGCAGTCCCGGGGGCAAGTCCATGAACACTGAAGCTTTCTTT. Its protein is CASSPGGKSMNTEAFF.

This chain joins TRBV11-2 and TRBJ1-6, with TRBD1 as a possible D gene (5 bases). CDR1 is SGHAT, CDR2 FQNNGV, per germline. The CDR3 totals 14 residues. With 4 bases removed from V and 4 bases from J, the gap between germline ends came to 8 bases. The CDR3 bases are TGTGCCAGCAGCTCGGGGGTTTATAATTCACCCCTCCACTTT. Translated: CASSSGVYNSPLHF. The full variable domain, with the rest looked up from reference TRBV11-2 and TRBJ1-6, is EAGVAQSPRYKIIEKRQSVAFWCNPISGHATLYWYQQILGQGPKLLIQFQNNGVVDDSQLPKDRFSAERLKGVDSTLKIQPAKLEDSAVYLCASSSGVYNSPLHFGNGTRLTVT.

The chain employs TRBV30 and TRBJ2-5, with 8 bases lining up with TRBD2. The CDR3 is 13 amino acids. Trimming took 4 bases from V and 5 from J; bases not matched to a gene: 6. In germline, CDR1 is GTSNPN, CDR2 SVGIG (reference sequence). This chain's CDR3 is CAWIGRGWETQYF. The CDR3 DNA follows: TGTGCCTGGATCGGGAGGGGCTGGGAGACCCAGTACTTC.

The chain couples TRBV18 to TRBJ1-1; TRBD1 agrees at 7 bases. V dropped 5 bases and J dropped 5; count of bases not matched to a gene: 11. Germline V gene data show CDR1 as KGHSH and CDR2 as LQKENI. The CDR3 totals 15 residues. CDR3 amino acids: CASSNLGQKPTEAFF. CDR3 in DNA: TGTGCCAGCTCAAATCTGGGACAGAAACCTACTGAAGCTTTCTTT.

The chain carries TRBV5-1 and TRBJ1-1; D ambiguous. This CDR3 is 13 amino acids long. V gave up 4 bases and J gave up 8 bases, with 15 bases separating them. In germline, CDR1 is SGHRS, CDR2 YFSETQ. Here the CDR3 DNA reads TGCGCCAGCAGCCCGGGTCGGGGTAACGAAGCTTTCTTT. Its protein is CASSPGRGNEAFF.

The chain couples TRBV2 to TRBJ2-1; tentatively, D is TRBD2 (6 bases). The CDR3 totals 15 residues. Trimming took 4 bases from V and 1 from J, leaving 11 bases between them. From germline, CDR1 is SNHLY and CDR2 FYNNEI. CDR3 sequence: CASSVTAGSYNEQFF. CDR3 sequence (DNA): TGTGCCAGCAGTGTGACGGCGGGGTCCTACAATGAGCAGTTCTTC.

V usage is TRBV30 and J usage is TRBJ2-4; possible D gene TRBD2, 5 bases. Germline CDR1 and CDR2: GTSNPN and SVGIG (reference sequence). The CDR3 has 14 residues. The V and J ends lost 5 bases and 8 bases respectively, with 19 bases between them. The CDR3 nucleotides read TGTGCCTGGGGGTCAGGACTGCCGTCTGACATTCAGTACTTC. It yields the protein CAWGSGLPSDIQYF.

This chain links TRBV27 with TRBJ2-7, with D maybe TRBD2 (6 bases). The V and J ends lost 3 bases and 0 bases respectively, with 12 bases between them. The CDR3 is 15 residues long. CDR1 is MNHEY, CDR2 SMNVEV, per germline (reference sequence). CDR3 coding DNA: TGTGCCAGCAGTTTCAGTGGGGGGTACTCCTACGAGCAGTACTTC. Translating gives CASSFSGGYSYEQYF.

This clone appeared a few times. The chain links TRBV30 to TRBJ1-6; D is uncertain. Trimming cost V 4 bases and J 3 bases, with 13 bases left between them. The V gene's germline CDR1 is GTSNPN and CDR2 SVGIG (reference sequence). CDR3 length: 15 amino acids. As DNA, the CDR3 is TGTGCCTGGAACGGCGCCGAGTTCTATAATTCACCCCTCCACTTT. Translating it yields CAWNGAEFYNSPLHF. Using reference TRBV30 and TRBJ1-6 for the parts outside the CDR3, the full variable domain is SQTIHQWPATLVQPVGSPLSLECTVEGTSNPNLYWYRQAAGRGLQLLFYSVGIGQISSEVPQNLSASRPQDRQFILSSKKLLLSDSGFYLCAWNGAEFYNSPLHFGNGTRLTVT.

The genes are TRBV5-4 and TRBJ2-3, with TRBD1 matching over 7 bases. Per the germline V gene, CDR1 is SGHNT and CDR2 is YYREEE (reference sequence). The trim removed 4 bases at V and 4 bases at J, leaving 6 bases unmatched. The CDR3 totals 14 residues. The CDR3 coding sequence is TGTGCCAGCAGCCAAAGACAGGGTCCAGATACGCAGTATTTT. Translated, it gives CASSQRQGPDTQYF.